This T cell receptor (beta chain) was captured in a study of shared clonotypes between healthy human individuals. The overall study: Aged between 18 and 49, the donors were a couple of women and three men.

Germline CDR1 LGHNA, CDR2 YSLEER. The CDR3 runs 13 residues. V gave up 0 bases and J gave up 12 bases, with 12 bases separating them. Sequencing was performed with immunoSEQ multiplex PCR; in TCRdb, only in-frame clones are kept and a portion is missing. The table has some 2,000,000 clones, approximately 96% seen once. The specimen was naive CD4+ T cells sorted from blood. Subset given: CD45RA+ positively selected. This clonotype was sampled from a man aged 18 to 30 in good health. The chain couples TRBV4-3 to TRBJ2-1, with D hard to call. DNA for the CDR3: TGCGCCAGCAGCCAAGATGGCCTACAGAGGCAGTTCTTC. Its translation: CASSQDGLQRQFF.